This TCR beta chain was documented in a study of shared T cell receptors in the human thymus. Germline CDR1 and CDR2: SGDLS and YYNGEE. CDR3 length equals 14 residues. The V end lost 4 bases, the J end lost 7 bases, and 12 bases lay between the germline ends. Profiling relied on immunoSEQ multiplex PCR, and the TCRdb table lists in-frame clones only, not all of them. The sample carries over 650,000 clones, 80% to 90% recorded once. These records were also assigned to another study, of human thymus T cells.

The TCR was taken from a boy under two years old with a congenital heart defect. Source material: thymocytes. This chain links TRBV9 with TRBJ1-6; D perhaps matches TRBD1 (6 bases). The CDR3 reads CASSSTGNNSPLHF. The CDR3 DNA follows: TGTGCCAGCAGCAGCACAGGGAACAATTCACCCCTCCACTTT.